These 21 T cell receptor beta chains came from one sample sequenced in a study of tumor and adjacent non-tumor tissue in lung cancer. TCRbeta libraries were built with three rounds of nested PCR, modified from ARM-PCR. TCRdb fed the multiplex PCR reads into MiXCR, producing one record per CDR3 protein. The data show approximately 53,000 distinct CDR3 sequences, 60% to 80% seen once. This sample's RNA came from whole unsorted tissue. More than 3 cm separated this lung sample from the edge of the tumor. Sequencing used distant non-tumor lung tissue. All receptors come from a woman aged 60-75 years with non-small cell lung cancer.

For this clonotype: Germline and junction disagree at one end, which may indicate a read error. This chain connects TRBV11-2 to TRBJ1-6; 7 bases fit TRBD1. The CDR3 is 14 residues long. CDR1 is SGHAT and CDR2 is FQNNGV in the germline V gene. Written as DNA, the CDR3 is TGCATCAGCAGCTCCAGGGGGGAAAATTCACCCCTCCACTTT. Encoded protein: CISSSRGENSPLHF.

The V call is TRBV12-3 or TRBV12-4, the J call TRBJ2-3; D call uncertain. The J call may not be correct, given that the DNA end is closer to TRBJ1-5. This CDR3 spans 15 amino acids. The CDR3 nucleotides are TGTGCCAGCATGGCCCCCTGGGCTAGCACAGATACGCAGCATTTT. Its protein is CASMAPWASTDTQHF.

Comments on this clonotype: At one boundary the junction diverges from the germline segment, which might be a read error. The V call is TRBV4-3, the J call TRBJ1-1; 11 positions match TRBD1. The CDR3 has 15 amino acids. CDR1 and CDR2 (germline): LGHNA, YSLEER. The CDR3 DNA follows: TGCGCCAGCAGCTTTTACGGGACAGGGGGTATTGAAGTTTTCTTT. Translating gives CASSFYGTGGIEVFF.

This clonotype was observed at least ten times. The chain employs TRBV4-3 and TRBJ2-1, with 16 bases that match TRBD2. With 4 bases clipped from V and 7 bases from J, the junction kept 4 bases outside the gene matches. In germline, CDR1 is LGHNA, CDR2 YSLEER. The CDR3 sequence is 16 residues long. CDR3 residues: CASSLGTSGRGNEQFF. In nucleotides, the CDR3 is TGCGCCAGCAGCCTCGGGACTAGCGGGAGGGGGAATGAGCAGTTCTTC.

V gene TRBV12-3 or TRBV12-4 combines with J gene TRBJ2-3; no firm D call. TRBJ1-5 matches the DNA end more closely, so the J call is doubtful. The CDR3 loop spans 15 amino acids. The CDR3 sequence: CASRTGTSVRDTQHF. The CDR3 bases are TGTGCCAGCAGGACTGGAACTAGCGTTAGAGATACGCAGCATTTT.

A remark on this clonotype: It may be a read error: a sequence one base away is much more abundant. The chain has TRBV9 and TRBJ1-1; D remains unclear. This CDR3 spans 13 amino acids. CDR1 and CDR2 from the germline V gene are SGDLS and YYNGEE. Trimming took 0 bases from V and 3 from J, leaving 6 bases between them. CDR3 sequence: CASSVVGHTEAFF. The CDR3 nucleotides are TGTGCCAGCAGCGTAGTCGGACACACTGAAGCTTTCTTT.

There are many counts of this clonotype. The chain couples TRBV20-1 to TRBJ2-1, with TRBD1 identical over 7 bases. V was clipped by 7 bases and J by 8 bases; unmatched bases: 8. CDR3 length: 12 amino acids. Germline V gene sequence: CDR1 DFQATT, CDR2 SNEGSKA (reference sequence). The CDR3 sequence: CSVRGSWDEQFF. The CDR3 DNA reads as TGCAGTGTCAGGGGGAGCTGGGATGAGCAGTTCTTC.

As for this clonotype: A much more abundant neighbour one base away suggests this may be a read error. The rearrangement uses TRBV7-9 and TRBJ2-3; D gene uncertain. Germline CDR1 and CDR2: SEHNR and FQNEAQ (reference sequence). The V end lost 2 bases, the J end lost 6 bases, and 12 bases lay between the germline ends. The CDR3 spans 14 residues. The CDR3 loop is CASSLRYVQDTQYF. The CDR3 DNA is TGTGCCAGCAGCTTAAGGTACGTGCAGGATACGCAGTATTTT.

A remark on this clonotype: At one end, the junction sequence differs from germline, possibly due to a read error. V and J are TRBV12-3 or TRBV12-4 and TRBJ1-2; D gene ambiguous. The CDR3 has 12 amino acids. The CDR3 reads CASSERRGRAAF. The CDR3 DNA reads as TGTGCCAGCAGCGAGAGACGGGGTAGGGCGGCCTTC.

Comments on this clonotype: A junction boundary mismatches the germline segment, possibly from a read error. The gene calls are TRBV4-1 and TRBJ1-2; 7 bases map to TRBD1. Germline V lookup: CDR1 MGHRA, CDR2 YSYEKL. CDR3 length: 16 amino acids. Written as DNA, the CDR3 is TGCGCCAGCAGCCAAGAACGTGCAGGGGGGTGGTATGACTACACCTTC. Its translation: CASSQERAGGWYDYTF.

A note on this clonotype: Given a much more abundant clone one base away, this may be a read error. The CDR3 does not end in the conserved phenylalanine or tryptophan, so this is likely a read error. It is unclear where the CDR3 begins or ends on the DNA, so no DNA is shown, and the CDR3 is as TCRdb lists it. The genes are TRBV11-2 and TRBJ2-1; the table names TRBD2, a call not compared with the DNA. Germline V lookup: CDR1 SGHAT, CDR2 FQNNGV. The CDR3 is 15 residues long, counting both termini. The CDR3: CASSLTRTSGGHEFS.

As for this clonotype: A junction end diverges from the germline sequence, so it may reflect a read error. The rearrangement joins TRBV5-4 to TRBJ2-7, with 13 bases lining up with TRBD2. The CDR3 has 15 amino acids. CDR1 is SGHNT and CDR2 is YYREEE in the germline V gene (reference sequence). As DNA, the CDR3 is TGTGCCAGCAGGTTGACTAGCGGGGGGTTCTACGAACAGTACTTC. It is translated as CASRLTSGGFYEQYF.

As concerns this clonotype: The CDR3 end shows no conserved phenylalanine or tryptophan, and so a read error is likely. This chain uses TRBV28 with TRBJ2-2; maybe TRBD1 (5 bases). Germline assignment: CDR1 MDHEN and CDR2 SYDVKM. V lost 11 bases to trimming and J lost 3 bases, with 13 bases between them. The CDR3 contains 13 residues. The CDR3 protein is CACRQTDTGELFL. The CDR3 DNA reads TGTGCCTGTCGCCAGACAGACACCGGGGAGCTGTTTCTT.

As for this clonotype: The final CDR3 position lacks the conserved phenylalanine or tryptophan, pointing to a likely read error. V usage is TRBV11-3 and J usage is TRBJ1-2, with TRBD1 matching 10 bases. V gave up 7 bases and J gave up 8 bases; unmatched junction bases: 10. The length of the CDR3 is 14 residues. CDR1 SGHNT and CDR2 YENEEA come from the germline V gene. The CDR3 DNA reads as TGTGCCAGCAACCACGGACAGGGGGGGTTCGGCTACACCTCC. It specifies CASNHGQGGFGYTS.

As regards this clonotype: A read error is likely, as this CDR3 ends without the conserved phenylalanine or tryptophan. The chain's CDR3 is CASSLGVATHGQFL. The CDR3 DNA reads TGTGCCAGCAGTTTAGGGGTAGCAACCCATGGGCAGTTCTTA. The genes are TRBV12-3 or TRBV12-4 and TRBJ2-1; no reliable D call. Trimming shortened V by 1 base and J by 12 bases, and 16 bases separated the two germline ends. This CDR3 is built from 14 residues.

Concerning this clonotype: One end of the junction does not line up with germline, which may come from a read error. The rearrangement joins TRBV12-3 or TRBV12-4 to TRBJ1-2; D is perhaps TRBD1 (6 bases). This CDR3 comprises 17 residues. CDR3 nucleotide sequence: TGTGTCAGCAGTTCCAGGGGCGGTGGAGGTTTTTACTATGGCCACACCTTC. It specifies CVSSSRGGGGFYYGHTF.

To note about this clonotype: One end of the junction fails to match germline, which may point to a read error. The rearrangement links TRBV12-3 or TRBV12-4 to TRBJ2-3; 10 bases are shared with TRBD1. This CDR3 has 16 amino acids. CDR3 nucleotide sequence: TGTGTCAGCCGTTCAACTGGGACAGGGGCGACAGATACGCAGTATTTT. It is translated as CVSRSTGTGATDTQYF.

V and J are TRBV29-1 and TRBJ2-7; 7 bases map to TRBD1. V lost 4 bases and J lost 13; bases outside the gene matches: 13. CDR3 length: 12 residues. The germline V gene encodes CDR1 SQVTM and CDR2 ANQGSEA. CDR3: CSVGGQTYDQYF. DNA of the CDR3: TGCAGCGTTGGGGGACAGACCTACGATCAATACTTC.

This clonotype was seen only a few times. The rearrangement uses TRBV12-3 or TRBV12-4 and TRBJ1-1; D is unclear. The V end lost 6 bases, the J end lost 11 bases, and 25 bases lay between the germline ends. The CDR3 has 15 amino acids. For the CDR3, the DNA is TGTGCCAGCAGCCCGGGAAGCGGCGGGATACACAAGGCTTTCTTT. Its translation is CASSPGSGGIHKAFF.

Turning to this clonotype: The missing conserved phenylalanine or tryptophan at the end of this CDR3 makes a read error likely. The chain is built from TRBV7-2 and TRBJ2-5; TRBD1 agrees at 11 bases. The V gene's germline CDR1 is SGHTA and CDR2 FQGNSA. The V and J ends lost 1 base and 9 bases, in that order; junction bases with no gene match: 10. This CDR3 comprises 16 residues. CDR3 DNA: TGTACCAGCAGCTTAGGCGTAGGAGGGGACAGGGGGGCCCAGTACTCC. As protein: CTSSLGVGGDRGAQYS.

A word on this clonotype: Lacking the conserved final phenylalanine or tryptophan, this CDR3 likely reflects a read error. The chain carries TRBV7-9 and TRBJ2-4; 9 bases align to TRBD1. Germline loops: CDR1 SEHNR, CDR2 FQNEAQ (reference sequence). The CDR3 spans 15 residues. The CDR3 nucleotides read TGTGCCAGCAGCCCGACAGGGGGAACCAAAATCATTCAGTACTGC. It translates to CASSPTGGTKIIQYC.